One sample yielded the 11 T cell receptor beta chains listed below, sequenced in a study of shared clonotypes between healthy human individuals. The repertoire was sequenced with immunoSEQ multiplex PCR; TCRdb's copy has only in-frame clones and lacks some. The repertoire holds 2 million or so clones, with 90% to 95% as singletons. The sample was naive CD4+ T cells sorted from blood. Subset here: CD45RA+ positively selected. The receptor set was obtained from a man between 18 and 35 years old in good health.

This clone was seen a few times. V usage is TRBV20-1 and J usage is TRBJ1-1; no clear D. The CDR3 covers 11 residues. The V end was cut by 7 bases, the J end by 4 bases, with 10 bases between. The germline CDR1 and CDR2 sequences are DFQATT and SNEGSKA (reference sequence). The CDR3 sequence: CSVTKATEAFF. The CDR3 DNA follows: TGCAGTGTTACAAAAGCCACTGAAGCTTTCTTT.

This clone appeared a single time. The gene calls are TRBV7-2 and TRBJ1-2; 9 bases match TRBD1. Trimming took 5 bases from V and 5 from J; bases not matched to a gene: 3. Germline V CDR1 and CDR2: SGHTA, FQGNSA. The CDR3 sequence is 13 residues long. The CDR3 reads CASSVGTGYGYTF. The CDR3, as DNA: TGTGCCAGCAGCGTAGGGACAGGGTATGGCTACACCTTC.

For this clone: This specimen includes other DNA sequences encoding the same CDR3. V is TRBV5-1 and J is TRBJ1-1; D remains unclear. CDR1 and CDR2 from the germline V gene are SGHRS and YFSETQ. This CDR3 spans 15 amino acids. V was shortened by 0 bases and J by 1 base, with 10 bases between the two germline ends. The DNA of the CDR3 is TGCGCCAGCAGCTTGGGATCAGGTCCGAACACTGAAGCTTTCTTT. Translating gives CASSLGSGPNTEAFF.

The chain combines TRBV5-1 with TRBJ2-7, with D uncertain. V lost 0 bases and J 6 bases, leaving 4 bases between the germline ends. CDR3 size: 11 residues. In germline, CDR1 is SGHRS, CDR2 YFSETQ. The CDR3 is CASSLAPEQYF. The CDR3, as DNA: TGCGCCAGCAGCTTGGCCCCCGAGCAGTACTTC.

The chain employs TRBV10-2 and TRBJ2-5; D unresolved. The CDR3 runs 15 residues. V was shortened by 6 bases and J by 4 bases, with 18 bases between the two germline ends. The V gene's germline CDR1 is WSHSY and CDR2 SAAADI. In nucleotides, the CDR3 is TGCGCCAGCAGCCAATGGACCAGCTCGGGAGAGACCCAGTACTTC. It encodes CASSQWTSSGETQYF.

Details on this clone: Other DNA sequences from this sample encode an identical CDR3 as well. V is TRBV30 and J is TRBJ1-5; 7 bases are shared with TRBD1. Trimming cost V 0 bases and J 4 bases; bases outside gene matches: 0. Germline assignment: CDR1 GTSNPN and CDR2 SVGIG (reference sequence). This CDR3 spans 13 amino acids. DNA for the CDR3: TGTGCCTGGAGTGTACAGGGGAATCAGCCCCAGCATTTT. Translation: CAWSVQGNQPQHF.

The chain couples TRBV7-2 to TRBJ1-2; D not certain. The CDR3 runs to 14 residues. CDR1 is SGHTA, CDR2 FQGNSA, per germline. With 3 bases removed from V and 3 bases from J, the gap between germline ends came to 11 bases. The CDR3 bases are TGTGCCAGCAGCTTTTCTCGGGCTGACTATGGCTACACCTTC. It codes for CASSFSRADYGYTF.

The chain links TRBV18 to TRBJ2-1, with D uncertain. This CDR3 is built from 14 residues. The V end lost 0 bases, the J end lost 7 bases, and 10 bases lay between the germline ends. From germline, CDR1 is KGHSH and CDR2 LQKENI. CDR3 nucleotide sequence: TGTGCCAGCTCACCACCGGGGTCAGCTAATGAGCAGTTCTTC. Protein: CASSPPGSANEQFF. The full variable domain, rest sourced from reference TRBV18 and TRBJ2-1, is NAGVMQNPRHLVRRRGQEARLRCSPMKGHSHVYWYRQLPEEGLKFMVYLQKENIIDESGMPKERFSAEFPKEGPSILRIQQVVRGDSAAYFCASSPPGSANEQFFGPGTRLTVL.

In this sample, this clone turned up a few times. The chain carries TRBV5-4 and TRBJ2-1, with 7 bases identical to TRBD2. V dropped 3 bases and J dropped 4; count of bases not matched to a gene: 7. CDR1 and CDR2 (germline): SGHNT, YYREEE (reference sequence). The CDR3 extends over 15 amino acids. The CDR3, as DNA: TGTGCCAGCAGCTGGGCGCTAGCGGAGTACAATGAGCAGTTCTTC. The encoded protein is CASSWALAEYNEQFF. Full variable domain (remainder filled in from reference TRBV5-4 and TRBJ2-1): ETGVTQSPTHLIKTRGQQVTLRCSSQSGHNTVSWYQQALGQGPQFIFQYYREEENGRGNFPPRFSGLQFPNYSSELNVNALELDDSALYLCASSWALAEYNEQFFGPGTRLTVL.

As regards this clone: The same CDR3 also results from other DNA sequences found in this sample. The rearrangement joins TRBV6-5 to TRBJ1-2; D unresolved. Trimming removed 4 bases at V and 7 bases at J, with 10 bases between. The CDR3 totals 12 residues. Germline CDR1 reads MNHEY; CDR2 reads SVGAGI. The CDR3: CASSSTGGGYTF. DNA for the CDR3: TGTGCCAGCAGTTCCACGGGAGGTGGCTACACCTTC.

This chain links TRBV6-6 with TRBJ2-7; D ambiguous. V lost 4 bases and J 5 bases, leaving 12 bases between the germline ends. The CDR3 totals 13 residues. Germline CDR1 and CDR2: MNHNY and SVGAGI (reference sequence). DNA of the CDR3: TGTGCCAGCAGTTCCCCTAAGATCCACGAGCAGTACTTC. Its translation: CASSSPKIHEQYF.